These 22 T cell receptor beta chains originate from one sample sequenced in a study of control samples from healthy donors and cancer patients. Measured with immunoSEQ multiplex PCR; TCRdb has only the in-frame clones, and not every one. The data contain some 54,000 clones, 95% to 97% of them singletons. Input material: blood. All receptors derive from a woman aged 25 to 39 in good health.

Only a few counts were recorded for this clone. The chain has TRBV10-1 and TRBJ1-5, with D hard to call. Looked up from germline, CDR1 is WNHNN and CDR2 is SYGVQD (reference sequence). The CDR3 has 13 residues. Deletions cut 3 bases from V and 9 bases from J, with 12 bases between. In DNA form, the CDR3 reads TGCGCCAGCAGTGACGGGAGTTCGGGGCCCCAGCATTTT. It translates to CASSDGSSGPQHF.

CDR3 bases: TGTGCCAGCAGCTTGGGACTAGCGGGACCCTCCTCCTACAATGAGCAGTTCTTC. Translated: CASSLGLAGPSSYNEQFF. This chain links TRBV7-3 with TRBJ2-1; TRBD2 aligns across 13 bases. V lost 3 bases and J lost 0; bases outside the gene matches: 5. From germline, CDR1 is SGHTA and CDR2 FQGTGA. The CDR3 consists of 18 residues.

This chain links TRBV7-6 with TRBJ2-2, with 9 bases aligning to TRBD2. V gave up 0 bases and J gave up 5 bases; unmatched junction bases: 10. This CDR3 has 18 residues. Per germline, CDR1 SGHVS and CDR2 FNYEAQ. In DNA, the CDR3 is TGTGCCAGCAGCTTAGCGCGGGGCCTAACTAGCGGGACCGGGGAGCTGTTTTTT. Protein sequence: CASSLARGLTSGTGELFF.

The sample holds one count of this clone. The rearrangement links TRBV7-9 to TRBJ2-1, with D possibly matching TRBD2 (6 bases). The CDR3 has 14 amino acids. V dropped 10 bases and J dropped 2 bases, with 15 bases sitting between them. Germline V CDR1 and CDR2: SEHNR, FQNEAQ (reference sequence). The CDR3 loop reads CATRDSPPYNEQFF. Here the CDR3 DNA reads TGTGCCACCCGGGACTCCCCCCCCTACAATGAGCAGTTCTTC.

J is TRBJ1-1 and V is TRBV2, with D maybe TRBD1 (5 bases). Trimming removed 6 bases from V and 7 bases from J, with 9 bases in between. The CDR3 spans 11 residues. The V gene's germline CDR1 is SNHLY and CDR2 FYNNEI. The CDR3 DNA sequence: TGTGCCAGCAGGGGGACTGTTGAAGCTTTCTTT. Its protein is CASRGTVEAFF. The whole variable domain, remainder taken from reference TRBV2 and TRBJ1-1, is EPEVTQTPSHQVTQMGQEVILRCVPISNHLYFYWYRQILGQKVEFLVSFYNNEISEKSEIFDDQFSVERPDGSNFTLKIRSTKLEDSAMYFCASRGTVEAFFGQGTRLTVV.

V is TRBV28 and J is TRBJ1-4; TRBD1 might be the D (6 bases). Germline lookup yields CDR1 MDHEN and CDR2 SYDVKM. V was trimmed by 4 bases and J by 7 bases, leaving 19 bases between them. The CDR3 length is 16 residues. The CDR3 region is CASSSRRGGEGEKLFF. The CDR3, as DNA: TGTGCCAGCAGTTCCCGCAGGGGCGGGGAGGGTGAAAAACTGTTTTTT.

This sequence joins TRBV3-1 (or the pseudogene TRBV3-2) and TRBJ2-3; possible D gene TRBD1, 6 bases. Trimming cost V 4 bases and J 3 bases, with 20 bases left between them. Germline V gene lookup returns CDR1 LGHDT and CDR2 YNNKEL (reference sequence). The CDR3 sequence is 17 residues long. CDR3 coding DNA: TGTGCCAGCAGCCCCCGGTTGGGGGCGGTAGGTACAGATACGCAGTATTTT. Amino acids: CASSPRLGAVGTDTQYF.

The rearrangement joins TRBV18 to TRBJ1-1; tentatively, D is TRBD1 (5 bases). V was cut by 3 bases and J by 0 bases, with 17 bases left in between. The CDR3 contains 17 residues. Germline V gene sequence: CDR1 KGHSH, CDR2 LQKENI. CDR3 sequence (DNA): TGTGCCAGCTCACCCTTACCTGGGACGGAGTTGAACACTGAAGCTTTCTTT. Its protein is CASSPLPGTELNTEAFF.

The chain carries TRBV6-5 and TRBJ2-7; 15 nucleotides align to TRBD2. CDR3 length equals 15 residues. V was clipped by 6 bases and J by 5 bases; unmatched bases: 5. Germline V gene sequence: CDR1 MNHEY, CDR2 SVGAGI. The CDR3 DNA reads TGTGCCAGCAGCCGGGGACTAGCGGGAGGTGACGAGCAGTACTTC. This gives the protein CASSRGLAGGDEQYF.

The chain recombines TRBV6-5 with TRBJ1-1, with D unclear. The CDR3 spans 15 residues. CDR1 MNHEY and CDR2 SVGAGI come from the germline V gene. Trimming shortened V by 2 bases and J by 7 bases, and 17 bases separated the two germline ends. The CDR3 spells CASSYHGPQASEAFF. The CDR3 coding sequence is TGTGCCAGCAGTTACCACGGGCCCCAAGCGAGTGAAGCTTTCTTT.

This chain joins TRBV6-1 and TRBJ2-5; 10 nucleotides match TRBD1. The CDR3 totals 17 residues. V was clipped by 1 base and J by 4 bases; unmatched bases: 9. From germline, CDR1 is MNHNS and CDR2 SASEGT. The CDR3 sequence is CASSEVYWDRGGETQYF. DNA for the CDR3: TGTGCCAGCAGTGAAGTTTACTGGGACAGGGGAGGAGAGACCCAGTACTTC.

The rearrangement joins TRBV15 to TRBJ2-2; the D is unclear. The CDR3 sequence is 14 residues long. Germline-derived CDR1 and CDR2 are LNHNV and YYDKDF (reference sequence). Trimming pared 3 bases from V and 6 bases from J, leaving 11 bases between. The CDR3, as DNA: TGTGCCACCAGCAGCACCCAGTACCCCGGGGAGCTGTTTTTT. This encodes CATSSTQYPGELFF.

The chain combines TRBV6-1 with TRBJ1-6; no definite D call. The V and J ends lost 0 bases and 6 bases respectively, with 24 bases between them. This CDR3 has 20 residues. The germline CDR1 and CDR2 sequences are MNHNS and SASEGT. CDR3 in DNA: TGTGCCAGCAGTGAAGCGTTAATCGGGCTGCAGGAGGTTCCTAATTCACCCCTCCACTTT. It encodes CASSEALIGLQEVPNSPLHF.

This chain links TRBV19 with TRBJ2-7; 11 nucleotides agree with TRBD2. In germline, CDR1 is LNHDA, CDR2 SQIVND (reference sequence). Germline trimming cut 5 bases from V and 1 base from J; bases unmatched to any gene: 4. This CDR3 region has 15 residues. The CDR3 here is CASSPTSGSSYEQYF. CDR3 DNA: TGTGCCAGTAGTCCAACTAGCGGGAGTTCCTACGAGCAGTACTTC.

The J gene is TRBJ1-5, the V gene TRBV6-5, with TRBD1 identical over 7 bases. The CDR3 is made up of 15 amino acids. The V gene end was trimmed by 8 bases and the J gene end by 3 bases; junction bases not matched to a gene: 10. CDR1 and CDR2 (germline): MNHEY, SVGAGI. The CDR3 DNA reads as TGTGCCAGCCGCGGCTCCGGACAGGTCAATCAGCCCCAGCATTTT. Its translation is CASRGSGQVNQPQHF.

The gene calls are TRBV3-1 (or the pseudogene TRBV3-2) and TRBJ2-7, with D perhaps TRBD2 (5 bases). V was trimmed by 4 bases and J by 7 bases, leaving 20 bases between them. CDR1 and CDR2 (germline): LGHDT, YNNKEL (reference sequence). The CDR3 is 15 residues long. CDR3 coding DNA: TGTGCCAGCAGCCTCTCCAGCGGAGCCGCCTGGGAGCAGTACTTC. Translation gives CASSLSSGAAWEQYF.

This rearrangement joins TRBV30 to TRBJ2-7; TRBD1 aligns across 7 bases. This CDR3 is 17 amino acids long. Looked up from germline, CDR1 is GTSNPN and CDR2 is SVGIG (reference sequence). J lost 0 bases, V lost 5 bases, and 16 bases had no gene match. The CDR3 loop reads CAWAGTAETSASYEQYF. The DNA of the CDR3 is TGTGCCTGGGCCGGGACAGCTGAGACATCCGCCTCCTACGAGCAGTACTTC.

Written as DNA, the CDR3 is TGCAGCGTGCTCCGGGACTACACAGATACGCAGTATTTT. It encodes CSVLRDYTDTQYF. V gene TRBV29-1 combines with J gene TRBJ2-3, with TRBD2 matching 7 bases. Germline loops: CDR1 SQVTM, CDR2 ANQGSEA. This CDR3 is built from 13 residues. V shed 6 bases and J 2 bases; nucleotides not matched to a gene: 5.

V is TRBV30 and J is TRBJ2-7, with a weak D call TRBD1 (5 bases). CDR3 length: 12 residues. The V gene's germline CDR1 is GTSNPN and CDR2 SVGIG (reference sequence). V dropped 5 bases and J dropped 0 bases, with 8 bases sitting between them. CDR3 region: CAWDRDSYEQYF. CDR3 coding DNA: TGTGCCTGGGACAGAGACTCCTACGAGCAGTACTTC. Looking up the rest from reference TRBV30 and TRBJ2-7 gives the full variable domain: SQTIHQWPATLVQPVGSPLSLECTVEGTSNPNLYWYRQAAGRGLQLLFYSVGIGQISSEVPQNLSASRPQDRQFILSSKKLLLSDSGFYLCAWDRDSYEQYFGPGTRLTVT.

This clone was counted only a few times. V gene TRBV6-5 combines with J gene TRBJ2-1; no definite D call. V was shortened by 10 bases and J by 4 bases, with 14 bases between the two germline ends. The length of the CDR3 is 13 residues. Germline lookup yields CDR1 MNHEY and CDR2 SVGAGI. The CDR3 nucleotides read TGTGCCACTGACATAGAAGCATACAATGAGCAGTTCTTC. Protein product: CATDIEAYNEQFF.

The gene calls are TRBV6-5 and TRBJ2-7; 9 nucleotides line up with TRBD2. V was pared by 5 bases and J by 3 bases, with 2 bases of the junction left unmatched. The CDR3 spans 13 residues. The germline V gene has CDR1 MNHEY and CDR2 SVGAGI. The CDR3 nucleotides read TGTGCCAGCAGTATAGCGGGAGACTACGAGCAGTACTTC. This gives the protein CASSIAGDYEQYF.

This rearrangement joins TRBV27 to TRBJ2-7; 9 nucleotides agree with TRBD2. This CDR3 is 14 amino acids long. Germline CDR1 and CDR2: MNHEY and SMNVEV (reference sequence). The V gene end was trimmed by 6 bases and the J gene end by 4 bases; junction bases not matched to a gene: 7. The CDR3 region is CASRLAGGGYEQYF. The CDR3 region has the DNA TGTGCCAGCAGACTAGCGGGTGGCGGGTACGAGCAGTACTTC.